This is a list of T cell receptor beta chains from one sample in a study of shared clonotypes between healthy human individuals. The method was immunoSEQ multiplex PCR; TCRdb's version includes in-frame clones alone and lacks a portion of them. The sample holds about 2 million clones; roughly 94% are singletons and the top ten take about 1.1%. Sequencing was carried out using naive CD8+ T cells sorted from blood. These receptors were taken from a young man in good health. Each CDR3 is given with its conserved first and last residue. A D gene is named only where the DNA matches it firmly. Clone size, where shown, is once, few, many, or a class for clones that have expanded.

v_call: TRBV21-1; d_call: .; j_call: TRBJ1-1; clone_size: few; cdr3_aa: CASSKGPSGPNTEAFF; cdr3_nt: TGTGCCAGCAGCAAAGGGCCGAGCGGGCCGAACACTGAAGCTTTCTTT
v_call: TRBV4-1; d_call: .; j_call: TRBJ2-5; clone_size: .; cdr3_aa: CASSQDETQYF; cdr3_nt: TGCGCCAGCAGCCAAGATGAGACCCAGTACTTC
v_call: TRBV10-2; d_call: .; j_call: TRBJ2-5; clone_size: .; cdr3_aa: CASRPDGLETQYF; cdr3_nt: TGCGCCAGCAGACCGGATGGGCTTGAGACCCAGTACTTC
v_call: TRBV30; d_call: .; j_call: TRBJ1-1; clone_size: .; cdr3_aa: CAWTTGSGTEAFF; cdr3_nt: TGTGCCTGGACAACAGGGTCAGGCACTGAAGCTTTCTTT
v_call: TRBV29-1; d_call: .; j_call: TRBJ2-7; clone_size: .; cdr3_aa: CSVEEGRNSYEQYF; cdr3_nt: TGCAGCGTTGAAGAAGGGCGCAACTCCTACGAGCAGTACTTC
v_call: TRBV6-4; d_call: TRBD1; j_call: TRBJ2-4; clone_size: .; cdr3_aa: CASKGTGVFYIQYF; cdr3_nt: TGTGCCAGCAAGGGGACAGGGGTATTTTACATTCAGTACTTC
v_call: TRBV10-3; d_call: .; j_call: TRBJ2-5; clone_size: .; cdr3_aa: CAISGVPGGAQETQYF; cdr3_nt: TGTGCCATCAGTGGAGTTCCTGGCGGAGCACAAGAGACCCAGTACTTC
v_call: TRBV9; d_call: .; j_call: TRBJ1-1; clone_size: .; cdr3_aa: CASSFRGGEAFF; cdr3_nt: TGTGCCAGCAGCTTCAGGGGAGGTGAAGCTTTCTTT
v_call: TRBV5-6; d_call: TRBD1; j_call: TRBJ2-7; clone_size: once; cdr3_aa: CASSLRQGYEQYF; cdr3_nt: TGTGCCAGCAGCTTAAGACAGGGATACGAGCAGTACTTC
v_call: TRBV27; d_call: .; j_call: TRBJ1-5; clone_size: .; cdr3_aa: CASSLIGLNQPQHF; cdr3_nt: TGTGCCAGCAGTTTAATAGGATTGAATCAGCCCCAGCATTTT
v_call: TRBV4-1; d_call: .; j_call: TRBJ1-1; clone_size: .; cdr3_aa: CASSQDGIGGLGAEAFF; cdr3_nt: TGCGCCAGCAGCCAAGACGGGATCGGGGGCTTGGGGGCTGAAGCTTTCTTT
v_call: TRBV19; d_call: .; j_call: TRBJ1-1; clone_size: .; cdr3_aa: CATTRQDLNTEAFF; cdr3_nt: TGTGCCACTACCCGACAGGACTTGAACACTGAAGCTTTCTTT
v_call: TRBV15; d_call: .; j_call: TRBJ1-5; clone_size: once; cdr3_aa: CATSRDQEFNQPQHF; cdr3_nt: TGTGCCACCAGCAGAGATCAGGAGTTCAATCAGCCCCAGCATTTT
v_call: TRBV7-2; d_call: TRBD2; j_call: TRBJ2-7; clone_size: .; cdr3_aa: CASSLGGTSDTAYEQYF; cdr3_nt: TGTGCCAGCAGCTTAGGGGGGACTAGCGATACCGCCTACGAGCAGTACTTC
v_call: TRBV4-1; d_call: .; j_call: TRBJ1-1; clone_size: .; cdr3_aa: CASSPHMYVNTEAFF; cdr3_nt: TGCGCCAGCAGCCCTCACATGTACGTCAACACTGAAGCTTTCTTT
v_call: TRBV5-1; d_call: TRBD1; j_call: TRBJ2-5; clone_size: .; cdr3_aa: CASSLLGQGSMETQYF; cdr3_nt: TGCGCCAGCAGCTTGCTGGGACAGGGAAGTATGGAGACCCAGTACTTC
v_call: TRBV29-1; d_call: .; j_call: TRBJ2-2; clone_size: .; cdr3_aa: CSVRGVNTGELFF; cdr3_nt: TGCAGCGTCCGCGGGGTAAACACCGGGGAGCTGTTTTTT
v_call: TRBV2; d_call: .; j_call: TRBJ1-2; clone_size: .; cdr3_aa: CASSVSKVPGYGYTF; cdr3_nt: TGTGCCAGCAGTGTTTCGAAGGTGCCCGGGTATGGCTACACCTTC
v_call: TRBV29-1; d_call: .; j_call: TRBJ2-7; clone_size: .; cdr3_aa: CSVGEDSYEQYF; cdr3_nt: TGCAGCGTTGGGGAGGACTCCTACGAGCAGTACTTC
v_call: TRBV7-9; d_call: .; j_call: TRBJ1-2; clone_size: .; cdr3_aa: CASSLEADDYGYTF; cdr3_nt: TGTGCCAGCAGCTTAGAGGCAGACGACTATGGCTACACCTTC
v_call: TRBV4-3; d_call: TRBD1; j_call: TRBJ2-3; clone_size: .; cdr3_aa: CASSPGQGTDTQYF; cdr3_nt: TGCGCCAGCAGCCCAGGACAGGGAACAGATACGCAGTATTTT